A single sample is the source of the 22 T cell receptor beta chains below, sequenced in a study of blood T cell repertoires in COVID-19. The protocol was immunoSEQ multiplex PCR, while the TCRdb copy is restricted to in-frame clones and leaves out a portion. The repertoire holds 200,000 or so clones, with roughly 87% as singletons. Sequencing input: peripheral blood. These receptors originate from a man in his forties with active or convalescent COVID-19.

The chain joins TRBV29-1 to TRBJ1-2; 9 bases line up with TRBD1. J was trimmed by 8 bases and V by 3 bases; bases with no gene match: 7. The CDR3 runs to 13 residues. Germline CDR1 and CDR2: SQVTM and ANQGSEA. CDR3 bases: TGCAGCGTTGACCCCGGGACAGGGCTGGGCTACACCTTC. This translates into CSVDPGTGLGYTF.

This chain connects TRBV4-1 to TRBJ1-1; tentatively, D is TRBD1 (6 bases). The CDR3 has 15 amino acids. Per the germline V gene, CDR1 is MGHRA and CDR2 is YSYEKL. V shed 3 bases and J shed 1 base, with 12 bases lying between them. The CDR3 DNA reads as TGCGCCAGCAGCCAGGAAGGGGGGGCGAACACTGAAGCTTTCTTT. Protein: CASSQEGGANTEAFF.

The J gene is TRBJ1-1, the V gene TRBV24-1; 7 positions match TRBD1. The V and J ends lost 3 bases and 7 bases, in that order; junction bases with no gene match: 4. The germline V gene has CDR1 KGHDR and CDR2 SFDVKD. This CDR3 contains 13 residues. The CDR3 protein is CATSDTYRGEAFF. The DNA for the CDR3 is TGTGCCACCAGTGATACCTACAGGGGTGAAGCTTTCTTT.

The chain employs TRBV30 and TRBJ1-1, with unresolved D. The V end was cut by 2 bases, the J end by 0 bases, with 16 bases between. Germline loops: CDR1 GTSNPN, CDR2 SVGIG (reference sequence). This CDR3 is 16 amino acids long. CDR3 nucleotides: TGTGCCTGGAGTAGTCTCTCGGCGGCGGTGAACACTGAAGCTTTCTTT. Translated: CAWSSLSAAVNTEAFF. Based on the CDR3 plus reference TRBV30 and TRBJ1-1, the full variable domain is SQTIHQWPATLVQPVGSPLSLECTVEGTSNPNLYWYRQAAGRGLQLLFYSVGIGQISSEVPQNLSASRPQDRQFILSSKKLLLSDSGFYLCAWSSLSAAVNTEAFFGQGTRLTVV.

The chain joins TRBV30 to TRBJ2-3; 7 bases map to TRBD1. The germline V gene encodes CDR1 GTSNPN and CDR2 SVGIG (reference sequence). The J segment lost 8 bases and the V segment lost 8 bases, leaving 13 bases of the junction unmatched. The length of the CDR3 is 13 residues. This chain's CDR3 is CAHRGFSGGTQYF. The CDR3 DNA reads TGTGCCCACAGGGGTTTCTCAGGAGGTACGCAGTATTTT.

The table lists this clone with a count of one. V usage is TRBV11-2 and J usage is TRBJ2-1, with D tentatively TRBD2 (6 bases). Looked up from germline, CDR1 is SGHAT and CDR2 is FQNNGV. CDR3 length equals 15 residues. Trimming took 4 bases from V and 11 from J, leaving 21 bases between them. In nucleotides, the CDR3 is TGTGCCAGCAGCTCACTCGCGCGACTAGGCCCCCAGCAGTTCTTC. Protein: CASSSLARLGPQQFF.

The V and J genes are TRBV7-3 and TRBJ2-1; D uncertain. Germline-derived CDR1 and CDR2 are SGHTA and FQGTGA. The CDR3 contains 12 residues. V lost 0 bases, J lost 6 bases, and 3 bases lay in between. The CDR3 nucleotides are TGTGCCAGCAGCTTAACCCTCAATGAGCAGTTCTTC. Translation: CASSLTLNEQFF.

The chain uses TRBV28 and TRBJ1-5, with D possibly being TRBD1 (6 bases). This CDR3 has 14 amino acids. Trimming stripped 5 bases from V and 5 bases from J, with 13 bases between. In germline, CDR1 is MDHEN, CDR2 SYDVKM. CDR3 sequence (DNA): TGTGCCAGCAGTAAGGGGGACACTTATCAGCCCCAGCATTTT. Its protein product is CASSKGDTYQPQHF.

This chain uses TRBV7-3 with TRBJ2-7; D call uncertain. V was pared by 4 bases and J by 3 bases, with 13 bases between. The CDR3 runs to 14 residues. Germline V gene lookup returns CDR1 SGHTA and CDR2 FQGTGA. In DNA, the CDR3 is TGTGCCAGCAGCTCGACTGGCGGCCACTACGAGCAGTACTTC. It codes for CASSSTGGHYEQYF.

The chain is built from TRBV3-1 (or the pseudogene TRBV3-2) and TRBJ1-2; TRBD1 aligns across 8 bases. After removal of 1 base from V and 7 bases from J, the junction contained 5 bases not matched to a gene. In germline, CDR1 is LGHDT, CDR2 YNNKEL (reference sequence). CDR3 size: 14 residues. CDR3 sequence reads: CASSQGAGQGGYTF. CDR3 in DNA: TGTGCCAGCAGCCAAGGAGCCGGACAGGGTGGCTACACCTTC.

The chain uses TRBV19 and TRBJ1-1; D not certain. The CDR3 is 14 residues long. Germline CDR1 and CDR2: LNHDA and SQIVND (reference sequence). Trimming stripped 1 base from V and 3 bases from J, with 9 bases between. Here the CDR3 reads CASSIVGRYTEAFF. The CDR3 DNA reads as TGTGCCAGTAGTATAGTCGGCAGGTACACTGAAGCTTTCTTT.

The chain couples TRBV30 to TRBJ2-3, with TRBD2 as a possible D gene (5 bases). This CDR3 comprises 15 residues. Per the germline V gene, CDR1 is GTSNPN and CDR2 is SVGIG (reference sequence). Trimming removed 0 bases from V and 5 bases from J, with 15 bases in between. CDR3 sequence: CAWSVGGGRRDTQYF. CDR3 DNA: TGTGCCTGGAGTGTAGGAGGCGGAAGGCGAGATACGCAGTATTTT.

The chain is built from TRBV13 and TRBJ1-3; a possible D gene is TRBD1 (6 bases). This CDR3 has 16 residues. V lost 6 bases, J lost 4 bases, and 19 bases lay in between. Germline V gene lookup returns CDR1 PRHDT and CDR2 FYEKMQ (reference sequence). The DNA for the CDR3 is TGTGCCAGCAGGTCGGTCATACAGGGTCCGGGAAACACCATATATTTT. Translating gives CASRSVIQGPGNTIYF.

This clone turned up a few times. CDR3 region: CASSELRSSYEQYF. Here the CDR3 DNA reads TGTGCCAGCAGTGAACTACGTAGCTCCTACGAGCAGTACTTC. The chain is built from TRBV2 and TRBJ2-7; D is ambiguous. V lost 2 bases to trimming and J lost 0 bases, with 8 bases between them. Germline-derived CDR1 and CDR2 are SNHLY and FYNNEI. The CDR3 runs 14 residues.

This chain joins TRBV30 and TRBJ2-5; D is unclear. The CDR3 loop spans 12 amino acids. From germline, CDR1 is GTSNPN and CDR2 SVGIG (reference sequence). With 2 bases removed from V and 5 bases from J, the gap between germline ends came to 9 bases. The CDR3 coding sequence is TGTGCCTGGAGTCCCCTAGGCGAGACCCAGTACTTC. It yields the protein CAWSPLGETQYF. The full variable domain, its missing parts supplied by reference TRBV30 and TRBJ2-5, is SQTIHQWPATLVQPVGSPLSLECTVEGTSNPNLYWYRQAAGRGLQLLFYSVGIGQISSEVPQNLSASRPQDRQFILSSKKLLLSDSGFYLCAWSPLGETQYFGPGTRLLVL.

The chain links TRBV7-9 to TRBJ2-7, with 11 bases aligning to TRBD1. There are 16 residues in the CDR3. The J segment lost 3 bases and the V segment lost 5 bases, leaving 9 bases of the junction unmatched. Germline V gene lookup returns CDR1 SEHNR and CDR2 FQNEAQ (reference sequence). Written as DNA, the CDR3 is TGTGCCAGCAGCCGCAGGGGGACAGGGGGAATCTACGAGCAGTACTTC. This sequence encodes CASSRRGTGGIYEQYF.

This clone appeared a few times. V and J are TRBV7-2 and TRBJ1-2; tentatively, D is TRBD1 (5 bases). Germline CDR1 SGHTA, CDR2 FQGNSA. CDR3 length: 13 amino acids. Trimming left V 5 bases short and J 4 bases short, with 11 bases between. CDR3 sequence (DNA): TGTGCCAGCAGCCCTAACGGGGGCTATGGCTACACCTTC. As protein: CASSPNGGYGYTF.

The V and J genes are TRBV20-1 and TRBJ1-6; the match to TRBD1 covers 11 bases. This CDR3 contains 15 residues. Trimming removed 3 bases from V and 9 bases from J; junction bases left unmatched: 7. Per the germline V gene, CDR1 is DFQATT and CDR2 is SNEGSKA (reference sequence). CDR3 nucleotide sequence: TGCAGTGCTAGTCTCCCCGGACAGGGGGCTTCACCCCTCCACTTT. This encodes CSASLPGQGASPLHF.

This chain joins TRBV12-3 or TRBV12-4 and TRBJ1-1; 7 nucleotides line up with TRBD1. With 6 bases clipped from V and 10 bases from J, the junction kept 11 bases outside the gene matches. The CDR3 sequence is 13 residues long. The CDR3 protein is CASRSTIGQVAFF. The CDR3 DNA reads TGTGCCAGCAGGAGCACAATCGGACAGGTAGCTTTCTTT.

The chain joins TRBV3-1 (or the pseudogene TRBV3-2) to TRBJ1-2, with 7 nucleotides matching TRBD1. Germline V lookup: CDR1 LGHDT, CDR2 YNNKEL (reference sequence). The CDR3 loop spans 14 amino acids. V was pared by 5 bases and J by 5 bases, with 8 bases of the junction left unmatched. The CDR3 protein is CASSSRQGGYGYTF. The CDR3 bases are TGTGCCAGCAGCTCCCGACAGGGCGGATATGGCTACACCTTC.

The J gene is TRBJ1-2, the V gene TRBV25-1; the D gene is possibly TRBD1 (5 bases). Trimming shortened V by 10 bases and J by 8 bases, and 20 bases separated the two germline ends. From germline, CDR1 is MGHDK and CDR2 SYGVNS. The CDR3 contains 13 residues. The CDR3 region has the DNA TGTGCCACCACATTGGGGGGGAGGGGAGGCTACACCTTC. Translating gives CATTLGGRGGYTF.

CDR3 nucleotide sequence: TGTGCCAGCAGTTTATCGGTTGGCAGGGGCTATGGCTACACCTTC. Protein sequence: CASSLSVGRGYGYTF. The chain has TRBV27 and TRBJ1-2; TRBD1 might be the D (6 bases). CDR3 length: 15 amino acids. V was clipped by 0 bases and J by 4 bases, with 12 bases between them. In germline, CDR1 is MNHEY, CDR2 SMNVEV (reference sequence).